A single sample is the source of the 32 T cell receptor beta chains below, sequenced in a study of cytomegalovirus exposure and HLA in healthy donors. TCRdb's copy holds only in-frame clones and misses some; the assay was immunoSEQ multiplex PCR. The data contain some 190,000 clones, around nine tenths of them singletons. Specimen: PBMCs. Every receptor here comes from a man aged 30 to 39 in good health and CMV-seropositive.

The rearrangement links TRBV7-3 to TRBJ2-7; TRBD2 might be the D (6 bases). The germline gives CDR1 SGHTA, CDR2 FQGTGA. The V end was cut by 0 bases, the J end by 5 bases, with 14 bases between. This CDR3 region has 15 residues. The CDR3 is CASSLTGGGGDEQYF. The DNA for the CDR3 is TGTGCCAGCAGCTTAACGGGGGGAGGTGGTGACGAGCAGTACTTC.

The CDR3 loop reads CASTINREQQYF. The CDR3 region has the DNA TGTGCCAGCACCATTAACAGGGAACAGCAGTACTTC. The chain couples TRBV28 to TRBJ2-7; TRBD1 is a possible D gene (6 bases). The ends were cut back, 7 bases at V and 8 bases at J, with 15 bases in the middle. This CDR3 has 12 amino acids. Germline V gene data show CDR1 as MDHEN and CDR2 as SYDVKM.

The chain couples TRBV7-8 to TRBJ2-7; TRBD1 matches at 10 bases. J was trimmed by 2 bases and V by 2 bases; bases with no gene match: 15. Germline assignment: CDR1 SGHVS and CDR2 FQNEAQ. The CDR3 is 19 amino acids. CDR3 sequence: CASSLQGQGRYVSPYEQYF. CDR3 nucleotide sequence: TGTGCCAGCAGCTTACAGGGACAGGGGCGGTATGTCTCCCCCTACGAGCAGTACTTC. Based on the CDR3 plus reference TRBV7-8 and TRBJ2-7, the full variable domain is GAGVSQSPRYKVAKRGQDVALRCDPISGHVSLFWYQQALGQGPEFLTYFQNEAQLDKSGLPSDRFFAERPEGSVSTLKIQRTQQEDSAVYLCASSLQGQGRYVSPYEQYFGPGTRLTVT.

This chain joins TRBV7-3 and TRBJ1-2, with a possible D match to TRBD1 (6 bases). Germline V CDR1 and CDR2: SGHTA, FQGTGA. CDR3 size: 15 residues. Trimming cost V 0 bases and J 8 bases, with 16 bases left between them. CDR3 bases: TGTGCCAGCAGCTTAACGCCAGGGGCACAGGGAGGCTACACCTTC. This codes for CASSLTPGAQGGYTF. The whole variable domain, filled in from reference TRBV7-3 and TRBJ1-2, reads GAGVSQTPSNKVTEKGKYVELRCDPISGHTALYWYRQSLGQGPEFLIYFQGTGAADDSGLPNDRFFAVRPEGSVSTLKIQRTERGDSAVYLCASSLTPGAQGGYTFGSGTRLTVV.

The chain uses TRBV27 and TRBJ2-2; tentative D call: TRBD1 (6 bases). The CDR3 totals 12 residues. CDR1 is MNHEY and CDR2 is SMNVEV in the germline V gene (reference sequence). V shed 10 bases and J shed 5 bases, with 11 bases lying between them. The CDR3 is CAISQGTGELFF. The CDR3 nucleotides read TGTGCCATTTCGCAGGGGACCGGGGAGCTGTTTTTT.

The chain has TRBV6-6 and TRBJ1-5; TRBD1 is a possible D gene (6 bases). Germline V lookup: CDR1 MNHNY, CDR2 SVGAGI (reference sequence). The CDR3 contains 12 residues. The germline V and J ends were trimmed by 6 bases and 5 bases, with 8 bases remaining between them. The CDR3 region has the DNA TGTGCCAGCAGCCAGGGGTATCAGCCCCAGCATTTT. Encoded protein: CASSQGYQPQHF.

This chain joins TRBV4-3 and TRBJ1-2; 10 positions match TRBD1. The J segment lost 7 bases and the V segment lost 2 bases, leaving 7 bases of the junction unmatched. Germline V gene lookup returns CDR1 LGHNA and CDR2 YSLEER. The CDR3 has 15 amino acids. The CDR3 coding sequence is TGCGCCAGCAGCCAAACCCTGACAGGGGGCCCTGGCTACACCTTC. This codes for CASSQTLTGGPGYTF.

This chain uses TRBV29-1 with TRBJ2-7, with TRBD1 matching over 9 bases. This CDR3 has 15 amino acids. The germline V gene has CDR1 SQVTM and CDR2 ANQGSEA. The ends lost 3 bases at V and 5 bases at J; junction bases unmatched: 11. The CDR3 DNA is TGCAGCGTTGAGGAACTGGGACAGGGTTCTGACGAGCAGTACTTC. It encodes CSVEELGQGSDEQYF.

The gene calls are TRBV27 and TRBJ2-7; D perhaps matches TRBD1 (6 bases). Per the germline V gene, CDR1 is MNHEY and CDR2 is SMNVEV (reference sequence). V was cut by 5 bases and J by 5 bases, with 16 bases left in between. This CDR3 contains 14 residues. CDR3 nucleotide sequence: TGTGCCAGCAGTACGGGAATGGGGGCAAACGAGCAGTACTTC. Residues: CASSTGMGANEQYF.

V gene TRBV11-3 combines with J gene TRBJ2-1, with 10 bases that match TRBD2. Germline V gene lookup returns CDR1 SGHNT and CDR2 YENEEA. CDR3 length: 15 amino acids. The junction had 8 bases not matched to a gene; V was cut back by 5 bases and J by 7 bases. CDR3 loop: CASSRQLAGLNEQFF. The CDR3 DNA is TGTGCCAGCAGCCGCCAACTAGCGGGGTTGAATGAGCAGTTCTTC.

This CDR3 is CSVDTGTGVEQYF. DNA of the CDR3: TGCAGCGTGGATACCGGGACAGGGGTCGAGCAGTACTTC. The chain links TRBV29-1 to TRBJ2-7, with 10 bases aligning to TRBD1. With 6 bases clipped from V and 6 bases from J, the junction kept 8 bases outside the gene matches. Germline-derived CDR1 and CDR2 are SQVTM and ANQGSEA. CDR3 size: 13 residues.

DNA of the CDR3: TGTGCCAGCAGCTTTACAGGGAGGCTCGACAATGAGCAGTTCTTC. Translated: CASSFTGRLDNEQFF. The chain couples TRBV7-9 to TRBJ2-1; D may correspond to TRBD1 or TRBD2 (6 bases each). The CDR3 length is 15 residues. Germline V gives CDR1 SEHNR, CDR2 FQNEAQ (reference sequence). V lost 3 bases, J lost 5 bases, and 14 bases lay in between.

This sequence joins TRBV2 and TRBJ2-3; TRBD1 is a possible D gene (5 bases). Germline V lookup: CDR1 SNHLY, CDR2 FYNNEI. This CDR3 has 17 residues. Trimming shortened V by 1 base and J by 3 bases, and 17 bases separated the two germline ends. DNA for the CDR3: TGTGCCAGCAGTGAAGGGAGTTTAGGGCAGGGAACAGATACGCAGTATTTT. Protein product: CASSEGSLGQGTDTQYF.

There are a few counts of this clone. V gene TRBV5-1 combines with J gene TRBJ1-1, with D hard to call. Deletions cut 4 bases from V and 10 bases from J, with 17 bases between. In germline, CDR1 is SGHRS, CDR2 YFSETQ. The CDR3 consists of 13 residues. CDR3 DNA sequence: TGCGCCAGCAGCCTTACTCCAGCCTCCGGAGCTTTCTTT. This gives the protein CASSLTPASGAFF.

The chain couples TRBV30 to TRBJ1-1, with D possibly matching TRBD1 (6 bases). Germline V lookup: CDR1 GTSNPN, CDR2 SVGIG (reference sequence). This CDR3 is 11 amino acids long. V lost 0 bases and J 7 bases, leaving 6 bases between the germline ends. CDR3 loop: CAWSVGGEAFF. For the CDR3, the DNA is TGTGCCTGGAGTGTAGGGGGTGAAGCTTTCTTT. The full variable domain, its missing parts supplied by reference TRBV30 and TRBJ1-1, is SQTIHQWPATLVQPVGSPLSLECTVEGTSNPNLYWYRQAAGRGLQLLFYSVGIGQISSEVPQNLSASRPQDRQFILSSKKLLLSDSGFYLCAWSVGGEAFFGQGTRLTVV.

The CDR3 reads CASRNTLGGRSEAFF. The DNA for the CDR3 is TGTGCCAGCAGGAACACTTTGGGAGGGCGTTCTGAAGCTTTCTTT. The V and J genes are TRBV28 and TRBJ1-1; no firm D call. The V gene's germline CDR1 is MDHEN and CDR2 SYDVKM. This CDR3 contains 15 residues. Trimming removed 6 bases from V and 6 bases from J, with 20 bases in between.

The chain joins TRBV5-8 to TRBJ2-7; D assignment may be TRBD1 or TRBD2 (5 bases each). CDR1 is SGHTS and CDR2 is YDEGEE in the germline V gene. The CDR3 loop spans 15 amino acids. V lost 3 bases to trimming and J lost 4 bases, with 17 bases between them. The CDR3 sequence is CASSWDRDPWYEQYF. The CDR3 nucleotides read TGTGCCAGCAGCTGGGACCGGGACCCTTGGTACGAGCAGTACTTC. The variable domain in full, completed from reference TRBV5-8 and TRBJ2-7, reads EAGVTQSPTHLIKTRGQQATLRCSPISGHTSVYWYQQALGLGLQFLLWYDEGEERNRGNFPPRFSGRQFPNYSSELNVNALELEDSALYLCASSWDRDPWYEQYFGPGTRLTVT.

This chain uses TRBV6-5 with TRBJ2-2; TRBD1 aligns across 10 bases. Per germline, CDR1 MNHEY and CDR2 SVGAGI. V dropped 6 bases and J dropped 4; count of bases not matched to a gene: 5. The CDR3 has 15 residues. For the CDR3, the DNA is TGTGCCAGCAGCAGACAGGGGGCCGGCACCGGGGAGCTGTTTTTT. This encodes CASSRQGAGTGELFF.

CDR3 DNA: TGTGCCAGTAGATCAGGGGCCTCATCCTACGAGCAGTACTTC. Its protein product is CASRSGASSYEQYF. The chain has TRBV19 and TRBJ2-7, with TRBD1 as a possible D gene (6 bases). Germline V gives CDR1 LNHDA, CDR2 SQIVND (reference sequence). The CDR3 is 14 amino acids. V shed 6 bases and J shed 1 base, with 13 bases lying between them.

The chain uses TRBV6-5 and TRBJ1-5, with 7 bases fitting TRBD1. This CDR3 is 16 amino acids long. J gave up 7 bases and V 0 bases, and 9 bases lay outside the gene matches. CDR1 and CDR2 (germline): MNHEY, SVGAGI. CDR3 DNA: TGTGCCAGCAGTTACTCCCGCGCAGGGGGGCACCAGCCCCAGCATTTT. Its translation is CASSYSRAGGHQPQHF.

This chain links TRBV28 with TRBJ1-4; no reliable D call. Germline values: CDR1 MDHEN, CDR2 SYDVKM. The V gene lost 7 bases and the J gene lost 3 bases, with 12 bases spanning the gap. The CDR3 contains 14 residues. The CDR3 reads CASTPRSANEKLFF. CDR3 nucleotides: TGTGCCAGCACCCCACGTTCGGCTAATGAAAAACTGTTTTTT.

J is TRBJ2-2 and V is TRBV9; D unclear. The CDR3 extends over 17 amino acids. Germline V gene data show CDR1 as SGDLS and CDR2 as YYNGEE. Trimming removed 0 bases at V and 0 bases at J, with 12 bases between. The CDR3 is CASSVAQDAANTGELFF. The CDR3 region has the DNA TGTGCCAGCAGCGTAGCTCAGGACGCCGCGAACACCGGGGAGCTGTTTTTT.

This rearrangement joins TRBV5-4 to TRBJ2-1, with 7 bases identical to TRBD1. The germline V gene encodes CDR1 SGHNT and CDR2 YYREEE (reference sequence). Trimming cost V 4 bases and J 8 bases; bases outside gene matches: 9. The CDR3 has 14 residues. Here the CDR3 DNA reads TGTGCCAGCAGCAAGTCCAGGGGGAGTTATGAGCAGTTCTTC. Translating it yields CASSKSRGSYEQFF.

J is TRBJ1-1 and V is TRBV25-1, with 9 bases aligning to TRBD1. The CDR3 runs to 16 residues. The germline V gene encodes CDR1 MGHDK and CDR2 SYGVNS. V lost 6 bases to trimming and J lost 0 bases; unmatched junction nucleotides: 8. The CDR3 reads CASSQTGGVLNTEAFF. The CDR3 bases are TGTGCCAGCAGCCAGACAGGGGGAGTCTTGAACACTGAAGCTTTCTTT.

This chain connects TRBV30 to TRBJ2-6, with D possibly being TRBD1 (5 bases). The CDR3 contains 15 residues. The germline V and J ends were trimmed by 4 bases and 0 bases, with 10 bases remaining between them. Germline CDR1 GTSNPN, CDR2 SVGIG (reference sequence). CDR3 coding DNA: TGTGCCTGGACTCACAGGAACTCTGGGGCCAACGTCCTGACTTTC. Amino acid sequence: CAWTHRNSGANVLTF.

This chain joins TRBV12-5 and TRBJ2-7; D possibly matches TRBD1 or TRBD2 (5 bases each). Between the trimmed V and J ends, which lost 4 bases and 3 bases, there was a span of 16 bases. The CDR3 consists of 15 residues. Germline V gene sequence: CDR1 LGHNT, CDR2 FRNRAP. CDR3 in amino acids: CASGWILGADYEQYF. CDR3 nucleotide sequence: TGTGCTAGTGGTTGGATCCTCGGGGCCGACTACGAGCAGTACTTC.

The rearrangement uses TRBV18 and TRBJ2-1, with TRBD2 matching over 11 bases. Germline loops: CDR1 KGHSH, CDR2 LQKENI. The V and J ends lost 3 bases and 6 bases, in that order; junction bases with no gene match: 7. The CDR3 is made up of 16 amino acids. Here the CDR3 reads CASSPPGLAEVNEQFF. The CDR3 region has the DNA TGTGCCAGCTCACCGCCGGGACTAGCGGAGGTCAATGAGCAGTTCTTC.

The gene calls are TRBV9 and TRBJ2-4, with D perhaps TRBD2 (7 bases). The CDR3 runs 13 residues. Trimming removed 4 bases at V and 5 bases at J, with 10 bases between. CDR1 SGDLS and CDR2 YYNGEE come from the germline V gene. The chain's CDR3 is CASSPGGQNIQYF. The CDR3 DNA follows: TGTGCCAGCAGCCCCGGGGGGCAAAACATTCAGTACTTC.

This chain links TRBV6-5 with TRBJ2-5; maybe TRBD1 (5 bases). The germline V gene encodes CDR1 MNHEY and CDR2 SVGAGI. The CDR3 spans 13 residues. Trimming removed 4 bases from V and 1 base from J, with 7 bases in between. Written as DNA, the CDR3 is TGTGCCAGCAGTTCCAGGGTCCAAGAGACCCAGTACTTC. Protein sequence: CASSSRVQETQYF.

The chain combines TRBV28 with TRBJ2-7; 7 positions agree with TRBD2. Per the germline V gene, CDR1 is MDHEN and CDR2 is SYDVKM. The CDR3 is 14 residues long. The ends lost 6 bases at V and 3 bases at J; junction bases unmatched: 8. The CDR3 region is CASRGGVLGYEQYF. In DNA, the CDR3 is TGTGCCAGCAGGGGAGGGGTACTCGGCTACGAGCAGTACTTC.

Turning to this clone: The junction and the germline gene differ at one end; a read error may be behind it. The rearrangement links TRBV6-1 to TRBJ1-2; D ambiguous. This CDR3 has 16 amino acids. Germline V gene lookup returns CDR1 MNHNS and CDR2 SASEGT. In nucleotides, the CDR3 is TGTACCAGCAGTGAAGCGCTTCGGAGCCCTAGCTATGGCTACACCTTC. This sequence encodes CTSSEALRSPSYGYTF.

The genes are TRBV28 and TRBJ1-4; 7 nucleotides align to TRBD1. The CDR3 covers 18 residues. The V gene's germline CDR1 is MDHEN and CDR2 SYDVKM. V shed 2 bases and J 2 bases; nucleotides not matched to a gene: 11. The CDR3 is CASSLLDGRGTTNEKLFF. In DNA form, the CDR3 reads TGTGCCAGCAGTTTACTCGATGGCAGGGGGACGACTAATGAAAAACTGTTTTTT.